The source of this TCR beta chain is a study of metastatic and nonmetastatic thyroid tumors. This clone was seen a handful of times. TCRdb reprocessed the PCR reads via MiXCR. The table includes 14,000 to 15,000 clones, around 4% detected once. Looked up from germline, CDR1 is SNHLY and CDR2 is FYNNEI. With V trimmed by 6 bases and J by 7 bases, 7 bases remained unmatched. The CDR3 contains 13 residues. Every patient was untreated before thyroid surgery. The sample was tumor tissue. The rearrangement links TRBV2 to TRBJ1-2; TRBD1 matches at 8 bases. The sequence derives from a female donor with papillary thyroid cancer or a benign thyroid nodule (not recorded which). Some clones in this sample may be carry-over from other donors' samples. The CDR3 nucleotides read TGTGCCAGCAGACTCGGGACAGGAAGTGGCTACACCTTC. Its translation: CASRLGTGSGYTF. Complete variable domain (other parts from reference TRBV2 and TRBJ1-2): EPEVTQTPSHQVTQMGQEVILRCVPISNHLYFYWYRQILGQKVEFLVSFYNNEISEKSEIFDDQFSVERPDGSNFTLKIRSTKLEDSAMYFCASRLGTGSGYTFGSGTRLTVV.